This T cell receptor beta chain was identified in a study of cytomegalovirus exposure and HLA in healthy donors. CDR1 is SGHTA and CDR2 is FQGNSA in the germline V gene. The V end lost 4 bases, the J end lost 4 bases, and 5 bases lay between the germline ends. The CDR3 contains 11 residues. In the case of this clone: Its cognate antigen is unknown.

Whole-study findings and limits: A cluster of highly shared sequence variants was likely a sequencing artifact. Serostatus for CMV was the only available immune exposure information. A later analysis found that most CMV-associated TCR beta chains appeared HLA-restricted.

Researchers ran the PCR with 60 Vbeta and 13 Jbeta primers. In the authors' methods: In a later analysis, of tens of millions of unique beta chains, about 12 million appeared in at least two donors. Measured with immunoSEQ multiplex PCR; TCRdb has only the in-frame clones, and not every one. Clone size and V and J calls were adopted from that table, with D and trimming inferred from the DNA. The data contain more than 200,000 clones, approximately 70% of them singletons. This rearrangement joins TRBV7-2 to TRBJ2-7; no definite D call. The TCR originated in a man aged 40-50 years in good health and CMV-seropositive. Input material: PBMCs. The CDR3 spells CASSSQYEQYF. In DNA form, the CDR3 reads TGTGCCAGCAGCTCCCAATACGAGCAGTACTTC.